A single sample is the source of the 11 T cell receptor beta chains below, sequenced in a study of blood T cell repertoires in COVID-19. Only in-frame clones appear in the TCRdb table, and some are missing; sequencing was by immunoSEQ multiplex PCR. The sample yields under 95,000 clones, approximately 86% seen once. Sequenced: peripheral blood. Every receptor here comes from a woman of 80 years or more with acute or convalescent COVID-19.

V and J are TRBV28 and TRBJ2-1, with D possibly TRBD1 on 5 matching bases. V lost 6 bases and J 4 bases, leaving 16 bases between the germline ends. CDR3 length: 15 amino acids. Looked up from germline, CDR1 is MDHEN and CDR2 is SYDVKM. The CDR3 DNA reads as TGTGCCAGCAGCCCGACCCACGCAGGGTACAATGAGCAGTTCTTC. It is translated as CASSPTHAGYNEQFF. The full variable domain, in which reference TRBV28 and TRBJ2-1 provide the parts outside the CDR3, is DVKVTQSSRYLVKRTGEKVFLECVQDMDHENMFWYRQDPGLGLRLIYFSYDVKMKEKGDIPEGYSVSREKKERFSLILESASTNQTSMYLCASSPTHAGYNEQFFGPGTRLTVL.

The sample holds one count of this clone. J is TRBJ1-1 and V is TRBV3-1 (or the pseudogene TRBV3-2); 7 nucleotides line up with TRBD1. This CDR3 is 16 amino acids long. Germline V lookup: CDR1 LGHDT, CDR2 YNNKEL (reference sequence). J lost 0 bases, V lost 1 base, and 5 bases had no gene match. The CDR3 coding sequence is TGTGCCAGCAGCCAAGGCAGGGGGAGACTGAACACTGAAGCTTTCTTT. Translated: CASSQGRGRLNTEAFF.

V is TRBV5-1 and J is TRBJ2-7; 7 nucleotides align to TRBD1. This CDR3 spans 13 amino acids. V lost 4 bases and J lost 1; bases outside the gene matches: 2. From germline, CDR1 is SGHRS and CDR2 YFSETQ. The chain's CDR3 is CASSATGSYEQYF. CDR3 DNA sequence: TGCGCCAGCAGCGCGACAGGGTCCTACGAGCAGTACTTC.

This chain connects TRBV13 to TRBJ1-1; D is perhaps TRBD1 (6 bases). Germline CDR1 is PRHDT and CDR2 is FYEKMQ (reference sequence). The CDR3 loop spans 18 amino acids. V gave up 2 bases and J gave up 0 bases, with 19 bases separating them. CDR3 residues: CASSLFRGWEGMNTEAFF. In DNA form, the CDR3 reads TGTGCCAGCAGCTTATTCAGGGGATGGGAGGGAATGAACACTGAAGCTTTCTTT.

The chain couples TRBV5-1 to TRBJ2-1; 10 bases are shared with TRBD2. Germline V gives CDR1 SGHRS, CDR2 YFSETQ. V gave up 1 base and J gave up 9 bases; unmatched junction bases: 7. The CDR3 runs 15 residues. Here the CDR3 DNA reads TGCGCCAGCAGCTTGCACAGCGGGGGGGGTGGTGAGCAGTTCTTC. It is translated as CASSLHSGGGGEQFF.

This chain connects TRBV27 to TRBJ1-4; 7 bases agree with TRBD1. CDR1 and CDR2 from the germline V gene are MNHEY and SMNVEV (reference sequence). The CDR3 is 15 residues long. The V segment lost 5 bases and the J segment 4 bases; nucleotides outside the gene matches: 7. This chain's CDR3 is CASSPQGQYNEKLFF. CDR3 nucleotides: TGTGCCAGCAGTCCACAGGGACAGTATAATGAAAAACTGTTTTTT.

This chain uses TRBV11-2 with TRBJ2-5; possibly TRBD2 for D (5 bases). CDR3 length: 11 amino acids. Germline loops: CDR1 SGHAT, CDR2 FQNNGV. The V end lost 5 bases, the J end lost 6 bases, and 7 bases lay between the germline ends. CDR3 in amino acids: CASSGGQTQYF. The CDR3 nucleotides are TGTGCCAGCAGCGGCGGGCAGACCCAGTACTTC.

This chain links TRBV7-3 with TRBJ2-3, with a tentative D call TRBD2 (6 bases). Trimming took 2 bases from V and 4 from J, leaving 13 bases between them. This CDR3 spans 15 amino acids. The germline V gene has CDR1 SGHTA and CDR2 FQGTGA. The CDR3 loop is CASSLRRAASDTQYF. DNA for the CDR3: TGTGCCAGCAGCTTACGGAGGGCGGCATCAGATACGCAGTATTTT.

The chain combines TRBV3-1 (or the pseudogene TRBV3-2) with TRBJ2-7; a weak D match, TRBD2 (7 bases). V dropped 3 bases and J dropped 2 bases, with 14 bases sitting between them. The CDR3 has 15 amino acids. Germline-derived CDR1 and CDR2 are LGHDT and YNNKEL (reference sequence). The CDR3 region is CASSQGGANPYEQYF. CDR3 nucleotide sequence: TGTGCCAGCAGCCAGGGGGGGGCTAACCCCTACGAGCAGTACTTC.

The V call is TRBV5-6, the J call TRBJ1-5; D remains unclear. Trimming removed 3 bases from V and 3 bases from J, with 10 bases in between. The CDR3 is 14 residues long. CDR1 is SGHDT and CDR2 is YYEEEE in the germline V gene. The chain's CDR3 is CASSWSGSNQPQHF. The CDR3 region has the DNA TGTGCCAGCAGCTGGTCAGGTTCCAATCAGCCCCAGCATTTT.

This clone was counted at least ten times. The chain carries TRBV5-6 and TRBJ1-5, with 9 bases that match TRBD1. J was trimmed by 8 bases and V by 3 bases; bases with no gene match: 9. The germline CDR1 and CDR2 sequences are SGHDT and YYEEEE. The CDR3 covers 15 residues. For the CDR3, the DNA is TGTGCCAGCAGCTCGAGAGGGACAGGGCCGGAGCCCCAGCATTTT. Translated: CASSSRGTGPEPQHF.